A single sample is the source of the 31 T cell receptor beta chains below, sequenced in a study of control samples from healthy donors and cancer patients. Profiling relied on immunoSEQ multiplex PCR, and the TCRdb table lists in-frame clones only, not all of them. Among 70,000 to 100,000 clones listed, about 90% were seen once. The sequencing sample was made of PBMCs. These receptors were taken from a woman aged 55-69 years with head and neck cancer.

The V call is TRBV7-2, the J call TRBJ2-7; D possibly corresponds to TRBD1 (5 bases). Germline values: CDR1 SGHTA, CDR2 FQGNSA. V gave up 4 bases and J gave up 5 bases, with 6 bases separating them. The CDR3 length is 11 residues. In DNA form, the CDR3 reads TGTGCCAGCAGCTCAGGGAACGAGCAGTACTTC. Its translation: CASSSGNEQYF.

The chain recombines TRBV21-1 with TRBJ2-7; the table's D gene call, TRBD1, was not cross checked with the DNA. TRBV21-1 is classified as a pseudogene. This CDR3 is built from 17 residues. The CDR3 DNA reads as TGTGCCAGCAGCAAATCGGGAAGGGGGACAGGGGTCCACGAGCAGTACTTC. Protein product: CASSKSGRGTGVHEQYF.

This chain uses TRBV6-5 with TRBJ1-1; 7 nucleotides align to TRBD1. J lost 6 bases, V lost 6 bases, and 13 bases had no gene match. The CDR3 has 15 amino acids. Germline CDR1 MNHEY, CDR2 SVGAGI. In DNA form, the CDR3 reads TGTGCCAGCAGGAGACAGGGCGCCGACTCCTCTGAAGCTTTCTTT. The encoded protein is CASRRQGADSSEAFF.

This chain connects TRBV28 to TRBJ1-1; D ambiguous. The ends were cut back, 3 bases at V and 7 bases at J, with 9 bases in the middle. The CDR3 contains 12 residues. CDR1 is MDHEN and CDR2 is SYDVKM in the germline V gene. The CDR3 DNA sequence: TGTGCCAGCAGTTTCACTACGGGTGAAGCTTTCTTT. Protein product: CASSFTTGEAFF.

This rearrangement joins TRBV30 to TRBJ2-2; TRBD2 matches at 12 bases. V was pared by 8 bases and J by 1 base, with 5 bases of the junction left unmatched. There are 15 residues in the CDR3. From germline, CDR1 is GTSNPN and CDR2 SVGIG (reference sequence). The CDR3 here is CAGMGLAGNTGELFF. CDR3 bases: TGTGCCGGAATGGGACTAGCGGGGAACACCGGGGAGCTGTTTTTT.

This clone was observed a handful of times. The chain couples TRBV3-1 (or the pseudogene TRBV3-2) to TRBJ2-1; 7 positions match TRBD2. Germline-derived CDR1 and CDR2 are LGHDT and YNNKEL (reference sequence). V shed 3 bases, J shed 0 bases, and the junction held 2 bases outside the gene matches. The CDR3 covers 15 residues. The CDR3 coding sequence is TGTGCCAGCAGCCAGGGCGGGGGCTCCTACAATGAGCAGTTCTTC. Translating gives CASSQGGGSYNEQFF.

The chain couples TRBV19 to TRBJ2-7; D is ambiguous. The CDR3 is made up of 15 amino acids. Germline assignment: CDR1 LNHDA and CDR2 SQIVND (reference sequence). Between the trimmed V and J ends, which lost 1 base and 2 bases, there was a span of 12 bases. This chain's CDR3 is CASSIGALATYEQYF. As DNA, the CDR3 is TGTGCCAGTAGTATAGGGGCGTTGGCCACCTACGAGCAGTACTTC.

This sequence joins TRBV29-1 and TRBJ2-6; no clear D. Germline lookup yields CDR1 SQVTM and CDR2 ANQGSEA. This CDR3 is 16 amino acids long. The V and J ends lost 0 bases and 0 bases respectively, with 9 bases between them. The chain's CDR3 is CSVEDWKDSGANVLTF. The CDR3 nucleotides read TGCAGCGTTGAAGATTGGAAAGACTCTGGGGCCAACGTCCTGACTTTC.

The chain links TRBV19 to TRBJ2-1, with 8 positions matching TRBD1. There are 14 residues in the CDR3. V lost 7 bases, J lost 7 bases, and 9 bases stayed unmatched. CDR1 and CDR2 from the germline V gene are LNHDA and SQIVND (reference sequence). This CDR3 is CASKFGQGANEQFF. The CDR3 nucleotides are TGTGCCAGTAAGTTTGGGCAGGGGGCGAATGAGCAGTTCTTC.

This chain joins TRBV5-4 and TRBJ2-2; 9 positions agree with TRBD1. Germline V gene lookup returns CDR1 SGHNT and CDR2 YYREEE (reference sequence). The V and J ends lost 4 bases and 4 bases, in that order; junction bases with no gene match: 8. There are 16 residues in the CDR3. The CDR3 protein is CASSQRQGVITGELFF. As DNA, the CDR3 is TGTGCCAGCAGCCAAAGACAGGGGGTGATCACCGGGGAGCTGTTTTTT.

The gene calls are TRBV7-2 and TRBJ2-2; D gene unclear. This CDR3 region has 18 residues. V lost 8 bases and J lost 5, with 27 bases in between. Germline V CDR1 and CDR2: SGHTA, FQGNSA. The CDR3 reads CASLPGPHQIRVTGELFF. The CDR3 DNA reads as TGTGCCAGCCTCCCTGGACCCCATCAGATTAGGGTGACCGGGGAGCTGTTTTTT.

V gene TRBV7-2 combines with J gene TRBJ2-2, with 9 bases fitting TRBD2. The CDR3 is 14 residues long. Germline trimming cut 8 bases from V and 6 bases from J; bases unmatched to any gene: 7. Germline lookup yields CDR1 SGHTA and CDR2 FQGNSA. The CDR3 region is CASVAGVASGELFF. CDR3 nucleotides: TGTGCCAGCGTAGCGGGAGTTGCTTCCGGGGAGCTGTTTTTT.

The J gene is TRBJ2-5, the V gene TRBV29-1, with D hard to call. The CDR3 totals 9 residues. Germline values: CDR1 SQVTM, CDR2 ANQGSEA. V was shortened by 0 bases and J by 9 bases, with 2 bases between the two germline ends. The CDR3 loop reads CSVEDPQYF. In DNA, the CDR3 is TGCAGCGTTGAAGATCCCCAGTACTTC.

The V call is TRBV24-1, the J call TRBJ2-3, with 7 bases lining up with TRBD1. The CDR3 is made up of 17 amino acids. CDR1 and CDR2 from the germline V gene are KGHDR and SFDVKD. With 3 bases clipped from V and 3 bases from J, the junction kept 11 bases outside the gene matches. Here the CDR3 reads CATSDPRTGQATDTQYF. DNA of the CDR3: TGTGCCACCAGTGATCCGCGGACAGGCCAAGCAACAGATACGCAGTATTTT.

This clone came up a few times. The rearrangement joins TRBV3-1 (or the pseudogene TRBV3-2) to TRBJ2-7, with 9 bases fitting TRBD2. The trim removed 4 bases at V and 2 bases at J, leaving 9 bases unmatched. CDR1 LGHDT and CDR2 YNNKEL come from the germline V gene (reference sequence). CDR3 length: 16 amino acids. The CDR3 bases are TGTGCCAGCAGCCGACAATTGACTAGCGGTCCCTACGAGCAGTACTTC. Translating it yields CASSRQLTSGPYEQYF.

In its sample, this clone was seen a few times. This chain connects TRBV20-1 to TRBJ2-3, with unresolved D. CDR3 length equals 11 residues. Trimming took off 4 bases at V and 7 bases at J, with 9 bases between the two ends. CDR1 is DFQATT, CDR2 SNEGSKA, per germline (reference sequence). The CDR3 here is CSAMGENTQYF. Written as DNA, the CDR3 is TGCAGTGCTATGGGCGAGAATACGCAGTATTTT.

This clone was counted only a few times. The rearrangement uses TRBV6-5 and TRBJ2-3; 9 positions match TRBD2. This CDR3 spans 15 amino acids. The junction had 5 bases not matched to a gene; V was cut back by 6 bases and J by 1 base. In germline, CDR1 is MNHEY, CDR2 SVGAGI. CDR3 protein: CASRTLAGRTDTQYF. The CDR3 bases are TGTGCCAGCAGAACCCTAGCGGGGCGCACAGATACGCAGTATTTT.

This chain uses TRBV5-8 with TRBJ2-7, with unresolved D. V gave up 0 bases and J gave up 5 bases, with 15 bases separating them. The germline V gene encodes CDR1 SGHTS and CDR2 YDEGEE. The CDR3 loop spans 15 amino acids. CDR3 sequence (DNA): TGTGCCAGCAGCTTGGTCTTTAATTCGTTTCACGAGCAGTACTTC. Its protein product is CASSLVFNSFHEQYF.

The CDR3, as DNA: TGTGCCAGCAGCCCACAGGGTACTAGCGGCTACGAGCAGTACTTC. It specifies CASSPQGTSGYEQYF. V gene TRBV7-2 combines with J gene TRBJ2-7; 8 bases are a match to TRBD2. Germline-derived CDR1 and CDR2 are SGHTA and FQGNSA. V shed 5 bases and J 3 bases; nucleotides not matched to a gene: 9. The CDR3 has 15 amino acids.

The genes are TRBV6-1 and TRBJ2-7; 7 nucleotides line up with TRBD1. Trimming removed 6 bases from V and 5 bases from J; junction bases left unmatched: 4. CDR3 length: 12 amino acids. Germline CDR1 reads MNHNS; CDR2 reads SASEGT. DNA for the CDR3: TGTGCCAGCAGCTCCGACAGGGACGAGCAGTACTTC. This translates into CASSSDRDEQYF.

The chain joins TRBV7-8 to TRBJ1-3, with TRBD1 matching over 7 bases. Germline CDR1 is SGHVS and CDR2 is FQNEAQ. The CDR3 has 16 amino acids. V was clipped by 5 bases and J by 0 bases; unmatched bases: 7. CDR3 bases: TGTGCCAGCAGCACCGGACAGGACGACTCTGGAAACACCATATATTTT. This encodes CASSTGQDDSGNTIYF.

The genes are TRBV28 and TRBJ2-7; 12 bases are shared with TRBD2. Germline V gene lookup returns CDR1 MDHEN and CDR2 SYDVKM. CDR3 length: 16 amino acids. The junction had 7 bases not matched to a gene; V was cut back by 5 bases and J by 2 bases. The CDR3 loop reads CASSPTLAGGAYEQYF. The CDR3 coding sequence is TGTGCCAGCAGTCCAACACTAGCGGGAGGTGCCTACGAGCAGTACTTC.

This clone has a single count. The chain carries TRBV29-1 and TRBJ2-3; 7 nucleotides line up with TRBD2. Trimming at V came to 5 bases and at J to 2 bases, leaving 4 bases not matched to a gene. This CDR3 is 13 amino acids long. Per the germline V gene, CDR1 is SQVTM and CDR2 is ANQGSEA. The CDR3 is CSVISGSTDTQYF. The CDR3, as DNA: TGCAGCGTTATTAGCGGGTCCACAGATACGCAGTATTTT.

The chain links TRBV7-9 to TRBJ1-1, with TRBD1 as a possible D gene (5 bases). V lost 6 bases to trimming and J lost 7 bases, with 18 bases between them. The length of the CDR3 is 14 residues. Germline CDR1 SEHNR, CDR2 FQNEAQ (reference sequence). CDR3 amino acids: CASSPLGARNEAFF. The CDR3 nucleotides read TGTGCCAGCAGTCCCTTAGGGGCGCGGAATGAAGCTTTCTTT.

The chain has TRBV30 and TRBJ2-7, with D perhaps being TRBD1 or TRBD2 (5 bases each). With 2 bases removed from V and 4 bases from J, the gap between germline ends came to 9 bases. The CDR3 extends over 12 amino acids. Germline V gives CDR1 GTSNPN, CDR2 SVGIG (reference sequence). The CDR3 region is CAWSRDVYEQYF. The CDR3 DNA reads as TGTGCCTGGAGTAGGGACGTTTACGAGCAGTACTTC.

V is TRBV6-6 and J is TRBJ2-1, with 8 bases matching TRBD2. Germline CDR1 reads MNHNY; CDR2 reads SVGAGI (reference sequence). With 5 bases clipped from V and 9 bases from J, the junction kept 12 bases outside the gene matches. This CDR3 contains 15 residues. Here the CDR3 reads CASSKSPREGGEQFF. The DNA of the CDR3 is TGTGCCAGCAGTAAGTCCCCCCGGGAGGGTGGTGAGCAGTTCTTC.

The chain combines TRBV5-5 with TRBJ2-7; the D gene is possibly TRBD1 (5 bases). The germline V and J ends were trimmed by 2 bases and 2 bases, with 14 bases remaining between them. CDR1 is SGHKS and CDR2 is YYEKEE in the germline V gene (reference sequence). The CDR3 sequence is 15 residues long. CDR3 sequence reads: CASSFGLDTAYEQYF. The CDR3 DNA sequence: TGTGCCAGCAGCTTCGGTCTGGACACTGCCTACGAGCAGTACTTC.

The V call is TRBV27, the J call TRBJ1-5; D remains ambiguous. The germline CDR1 and CDR2 sequences are MNHEY and SMNVEV (reference sequence). This CDR3 has 16 residues. Trimming took off 5 bases at V and 2 bases at J, with 16 bases between the two ends. The CDR3 region has the DNA TGTGCCAGCAGTCCGTCGACACGGTTTGGCAATCAGCCCCAGCATTTT. Amino acids: CASSPSTRFGNQPQHF.

The rearrangement links TRBV5-4 to TRBJ2-7; TRBD1 aligns across 11 bases. There are 16 residues in the CDR3. J gave up 7 bases and V 0 bases, and 9 bases lay outside the gene matches. Germline V gene sequence: CDR1 SGHNT, CDR2 YYREEE (reference sequence). In nucleotides, the CDR3 is TGTGCCAGCAGCTTGGGCCAAGGACAGGGGGCAGGTGAGCAGTACTTC. It is translated as CASSLGQGQGAGEQYF.

The rearrangement joins TRBV29-1 to TRBJ1-1; 7 bases agree with TRBD1. CDR1 and CDR2 (germline): SQVTM, ANQGSEA. The ends lost 7 bases at V and 3 bases at J; junction bases unmatched: 11. The CDR3 spans 14 residues. CDR3 protein: CSAARTGSYTEAFF. The DNA for the CDR3 is TGCAGCGCCGCTCGGACAGGCAGTTACACTGAAGCTTTCTTT.

This clone has a handful of counts. The chain recombines TRBV6-6 with TRBJ1-5; TRBD1 might be the D (6 bases). Trimming pared 6 bases from V and 4 bases from J, leaving 16 bases between. The CDR3 contains 15 residues. CDR1 is MNHNY, CDR2 SVGAGI, per germline (reference sequence). The CDR3: CASRLREGGNQPQHF. The CDR3 DNA is TGTGCCAGCAGGCTCAGGGAAGGGGGGAATCAGCCCCAGCATTTT.